Below, one T cell receptor (beta chain) is given with its context. The CDR3 is 13 amino acids. Trimming took 5 bases from V and 7 from J, leaving 14 bases between them. This record belongs to a study of patients and donors after allogeneic stem cell transplantation. One entry per CDR3 protein results from TCRdb running MiXCR on the RT-PCR reads. This sample has hundreds of thousands of distinct CDR3 sequences, with roughly 16% found just once. The gene calls are TRBV12-3 or TRBV12-4 and TRBJ1-2; a weak D match, TRBD1 (5 bases). This receptor was taken from a human donor who was either an allogeneic HSCT recipient or a stem cell or donor lymphocyte infusion donor (not recorded which). It is not recorded whose cells these are; they may come from a transplant donor. The material sequenced was blood, either unsorted or a sorted T cell fraction (not recorded which). CDR3 residues: CASSVRGKSGYTF. Written as DNA, the CDR3 is TGTGCCAGCAGTGTGCGGGGGAAGTCTGGCTACACCTTC.